Each of the 30 T cell receptor beta chains below was sequenced from the same sample in a study of blood T cell repertoires in COVID-19. This table comes from immunoSEQ multiplex PCR, and its TCRdb copy is limited to in-frame clones, with some not included. This sample has about 100,000 clones; almost 80% occur once, and the top ten carry approximately 29%. Material: peripheral blood. The origin of the receptors is a man aged 65 to 85 with active or convalescent COVID-19.

The CDR3 sequence: CAWRGQISEKLFF. The CDR3 nucleotides read TGTGCCTGGAGAGGACAGATAAGTGAAAAACTGTTTTTT. V usage is TRBV30 and J usage is TRBJ1-4; D is perhaps TRBD1 (6 bases). V dropped 3 bases and J dropped 7 bases, with 12 bases sitting between them. Germline CDR1 GTSNPN, CDR2 SVGIG (reference sequence). The CDR3 is made up of 13 amino acids. Full variable domain (missing parts from reference TRBV30 and TRBJ1-4): SQTIHQWPATLVQPVGSPLSLECTVEGTSNPNLYWYRQAAGRGLQLLFYSVGIGQISSEVPQNLSASRPQDRQFILSSKKLLLSDSGFYLCAWRGQISEKLFFGSGTQLSVL.

The gene calls are TRBV14 and TRBJ1-2, with D uncertain. The germline V gene encodes CDR1 SGHDN and CDR2 FVKESK. The V end lost 1 base, the J end lost 8 bases, and 14 bases lay between the germline ends. CDR3 length: 14 residues. CDR3 residues: CASSQARGPGGYTF. The CDR3 region has the DNA TGTGCCAGCAGCCAAGCAAGAGGGCCAGGCGGCTACACCTTC.

The chain has TRBV5-4 and TRBJ1-2; a weak D match, TRBD1 (5 bases). Per the germline V gene, CDR1 is SGHNT and CDR2 is YYREEE (reference sequence). CDR3 length equals 15 residues. V dropped 3 bases and J dropped 4 bases, with 16 bases sitting between them. The CDR3 nucleotides are TGTGCCAGCAGCTCCCCCGCCAGGGCGCCCTATGGCTACACCTTC. It specifies CASSSPARAPYGYTF.

This chain connects TRBV19 to TRBJ1-5, with 7 bases identical to TRBD1. The CDR3 covers 13 residues. Germline CDR1 is LNHDA and CDR2 is SQIVND (reference sequence). Trimming removed 4 bases from V and 5 bases from J; junction bases left unmatched: 2. CDR3 bases: TGTGCCAGTAGTAGGGACAGTCATCAGCCCCAGCATTTT. Translating gives CASSRDSHQPQHF.

V and J are TRBV11-2 and TRBJ2-3, with a possible D match to TRBD1 (6 bases). Germline V gene sequence: CDR1 SGHAT, CDR2 FQNNGV. This CDR3 has 15 amino acids. With 5 bases removed from V and 3 bases from J, the gap between germline ends came to 15 bases. The CDR3 sequence is CASSPWGQGTDTQYF. The CDR3 DNA is TGTGCCAGCAGCCCGTGGGGGCAGGGGACAGATACGCAGTATTTT.

CDR3 loop: CASSFGTGGLGETQYF. CDR3 DNA: TGTGCCAGCAGCTTCGGGACAGGGGGACTGGGGGAGACCCAGTACTTC. The chain is built from TRBV13 and TRBJ2-5; TRBD1 matches at 11 bases. The V and J ends lost 3 bases and 5 bases, in that order; junction bases with no gene match: 8. Per the germline V gene, CDR1 is PRHDT and CDR2 is FYEKMQ (reference sequence). The CDR3 has 16 residues.

This sequence joins TRBV9 and TRBJ1-2; 9 bases line up with TRBD1. Losses at the gene ends were 3 bases for V and 7 bases for J; bases not matched to a gene: 7. Germline CDR1 SGDLS, CDR2 YYNGEE. The CDR3 is 14 residues long. The chain's CDR3 is CASSDRDRVTGYTF. The CDR3, as DNA: TGTGCCAGCAGCGACAGGGACAGGGTTACTGGCTACACCTTC. Full variable domain (missing parts from reference TRBV9 and TRBJ1-2): DSGVTQTPKHLITATGQRVTLRCSPRSGDLSVYWYQQSLDQGLQFLIQYYNGEERAKGNILERFSAQQFPDLHSELNLSSLELGDSALYFCASSDRDRVTGYTFGSGTRLTVV.

The chain uses TRBV5-1 and TRBJ2-7, with 9 bases fitting TRBD1. Germline CDR1 SGHRS, CDR2 YFSETQ. Trimming took 0 bases from V and 5 from J; bases not matched to a gene: 6. The CDR3 length is 15 residues. The CDR3 sequence: CASSLDGTGTDEQYF. The CDR3 region has the DNA TGCGCCAGCAGCTTGGATGGGACAGGGACAGACGAGCAGTACTTC. The entire variable domain, with the rest obtained from reference TRBV5-1 and TRBJ2-7, is as follows: KAGVTQTPRYLIKTRGQQVTLSCSPISGHRSVSWYQQTPGQGLQFLFEYFSETQRNKGNFPGRFSGRQFSNSRSEMNVSTLELGDSALYLCASSLDGTGTDEQYFGPGTRLTVT.

The J gene is TRBJ2-3, the V gene TRBV5-1, with 10 bases identical to TRBD2. CDR1 is SGHRS, CDR2 YFSETQ, per germline. Trimming removed 5 bases from V and 0 bases from J; junction bases left unmatched: 6. The CDR3 is 16 residues long. The CDR3 here is CASRKLAGTSTDTQYF. The CDR3 DNA sequence: TGCGCCAGCAGAAAACTAGCGGGGACAAGCACAGATACGCAGTATTTT.

The chain uses TRBV6-5 and TRBJ2-7, with a possible D match to TRBD2 (6 bases). The CDR3 covers 14 residues. In germline, CDR1 is MNHEY, CDR2 SVGAGI. V was cut by 4 bases and J by 0 bases, with 10 bases left in between. CDR3 sequence (DNA): TGTGCCAGCAGTTTGGAGGGCAGCTCCTACGAGCAGTACTTC. This gives the protein CASSLEGSSYEQYF.

This clone was observed a handful of times. The sample carries other DNA sequences with the same CDR3. V usage is TRBV19 and J usage is TRBJ1-1; no reliable D call. The germline V gene has CDR1 LNHDA and CDR2 SQIVND (reference sequence). The CDR3 sequence is 14 residues long. V lost 1 base to trimming and J lost 2 bases, with 8 bases between them. The CDR3 sequence is CASSIGRGNTEAFF. The CDR3 coding sequence is TGTGCCAGTAGTATAGGGCGAGGTAACACTGAAGCTTTCTTT.

The V and J genes are TRBV13 and TRBJ1-1; D may be TRBD1 (5 bases). Germline values: CDR1 PRHDT, CDR2 FYEKMQ (reference sequence). The V end was cut by 3 bases, the J end by 10 bases, with 9 bases between. The CDR3 contains 11 residues. In nucleotides, the CDR3 is TGTGCCAGCAGCTTGGGGCTAGGAGCTTTCTTT. Protein: CASSLGLGAFF.

The chain uses TRBV9 and TRBJ1-4; 9 positions agree with TRBD1. This CDR3 has 14 amino acids. The V gene's germline CDR1 is SGDLS and CDR2 YYNGEE. Germline trimming cut 4 bases from V and 5 bases from J; bases unmatched to any gene: 3. The CDR3 DNA follows: TGTGCCAGCAGCCTCGGACAGGGGAATGAAAAACTGTTTTTT. Protein: CASSLGQGNEKLFF.

The J gene is TRBJ2-5, the V gene TRBV15; D perhaps matches TRBD2 (6 bases). This CDR3 spans 15 amino acids. The ends were cut back, 1 base at V and 4 bases at J, with 13 bases in the middle. Per the germline V gene, CDR1 is LNHNV and CDR2 is YYDKDF (reference sequence). CDR3 in amino acids: CATSRVGTSIETQYF. DNA for the CDR3: TGTGCCACCAGCAGAGTGGGAACTAGCATAGAGACCCAGTACTTC.

The rearrangement joins TRBV5-1 to TRBJ1-6; D is uncertain. Trimming took off 3 bases at V and 4 bases at J, with 5 bases between the two ends. This CDR3 has 13 amino acids. CDR1 is SGHRS and CDR2 is YFSETQ in the germline V gene. CDR3 DNA: TGCGCCAGCAGCTCCGAGTATAATTCACCCCTCCACTTT. It codes for CASSSEYNSPLHF.

The chain recombines TRBV19 with TRBJ1-3; TRBD1 might be the D (5 bases). This CDR3 has 14 amino acids. V lost 6 bases and J lost 2, with 11 bases in between. Germline values: CDR1 LNHDA, CDR2 SQIVND (reference sequence). The CDR3 loop reads CASSTLTAGNTIYF. The CDR3 bases are TGTGCCAGTAGCACCTTGACAGCTGGAAACACCATATATTTT.

V is TRBV3-1 (or the pseudogene TRBV3-2) and J is TRBJ2-7, with D perhaps matching TRBD1 (7 bases). This CDR3 is 14 amino acids long. The germline CDR1 and CDR2 sequences are LGHDT and YNNKEL (reference sequence). V lost 4 bases to trimming and J lost 4 bases, with 14 bases between them. CDR3: CASSRSGGLYEQYF. CDR3 coding DNA: TGTGCCAGCAGCCGGTCAGGGGGGCTTTACGAGCAGTACTTC.

The V call is TRBV6-5, the J call TRBJ2-7; 12 bases are shared with TRBD1. The CDR3 extends over 15 amino acids. The ends lost 7 bases at V and 4 bases at J; junction bases unmatched: 8. Germline V gene sequence: CDR1 MNHEY, CDR2 SVGAGI. CDR3 region: CASIPGGQGAYEQYF. The DNA for the CDR3 is TGTGCCAGCATCCCGGGGGGACAGGGGGCTTACGAGCAGTACTTC.

V is TRBV6-2 or TRBV6-3 and J is TRBJ1-2, with no clear D. This CDR3 has 12 amino acids. V was clipped by 6 bases and J by 2 bases, with 7 bases between them. In germline, CDR1 is MNHEY, CDR2 SVGEGT. CDR3 loop: CASSQLNYGYTF. In nucleotides, the CDR3 is TGTGCCAGCAGCCAGCTGAACTATGGCTACACCTTC.

The chain employs TRBV6-5 and TRBJ1-2, with 9 bases that match TRBD1. The V segment lost 0 bases and the J segment 3 bases; nucleotides outside the gene matches: 2. CDR1 is MNHEY and CDR2 is SVGAGI in the germline V gene. The CDR3 length is 15 residues. The CDR3 nucleotides read TGTGCCAGCAGTTACTCGCGGGACAGGGACTATGGCTACACCTTC. Its translation is CASSYSRDRDYGYTF.

The genes are TRBV19 and TRBJ2-2; TRBD2 aligns across 11 bases. Germline CDR1 is LNHDA and CDR2 is SQIVND (reference sequence). The ends lost 6 bases at V and 1 base at J; junction bases unmatched: 1. The CDR3 is made up of 15 amino acids. The CDR3 spells CASRTSGKNTGELFF. The CDR3 DNA reads as TGTGCCAGTAGGACTAGCGGGAAGAACACCGGGGAGCTGTTTTTT.

The chain is built from TRBV9 and TRBJ2-2; TRBD2 is a possible D gene (6 bases). The CDR3 covers 14 residues. The germline CDR1 and CDR2 sequences are SGDLS and YYNGEE. The ends were cut back, 10 bases at V and 4 bases at J, with 17 bases in the middle. For the CDR3, the DNA is TGTGCCTCCGGAGGGGTAGAGGGCACCGGGGAGCTGTTTTTT. Its translation is CASGGVEGTGELFF.

This chain connects TRBV24-1 to TRBJ2-7, with 7 bases matching TRBD1. The CDR3 is 14 residues long. CDR1 and CDR2 from the germline V gene are KGHDR and SFDVKD. V trimming: 3 bases; J trimming: 3 bases; junction bases outside the gene matches: 4. The chain's CDR3 is CATSDRSGGYEQYF. As DNA, the CDR3 is TGTGCCACCAGTGATCGGTCAGGGGGCTACGAGCAGTACTTC.

CDR3 DNA: TGTGCCAGCACCACTAGCGGGGCTTACAATGAGCAGTTCTTC. It is translated as CASTTSGAYNEQFF. The chain employs TRBV6-5 and TRBJ2-1; 10 positions match TRBD2. The CDR3 length is 14 residues. Germline lookup yields CDR1 MNHEY and CDR2 SVGAGI. Germline trimming cut 7 bases from V and 4 bases from J; bases unmatched to any gene: 4.

The chain's CDR3 is CASSLKQKNTEAFF. The CDR3 DNA reads TGCGCCAGCAGCTTAAAACAGAAGAACACTGAAGCTTTCTTT. The chain links TRBV5-1 to TRBJ1-1; D not certain. Trimming took off 2 bases at V and 1 base at J, with 9 bases between the two ends. The CDR3 length is 14 residues. The V gene's germline CDR1 is SGHRS and CDR2 YFSETQ.

This chain connects TRBV18 to TRBJ2-5, with D maybe TRBD1 (5 bases). With 1 base removed from V and 5 bases from J, the gap between germline ends came to 11 bases. This CDR3 contains 14 residues. Per the germline V gene, CDR1 is KGHSH and CDR2 is LQKENI. CDR3 sequence reads: CASSPQSGMETQYF. CDR3 DNA: TGTGCCAGCTCACCACAGTCAGGGATGGAGACCCAGTACTTC.

This clone has a handful of counts. The chain has TRBV11-3 and TRBJ1-2; 10 bases map to TRBD1. The CDR3 has 15 residues. CDR1 SGHNT and CDR2 YENEEA come from the germline V gene. V dropped 7 bases and J dropped 3; count of bases not matched to a gene: 8. Written as DNA, the CDR3 is TGTGCCAGCACGGGGGACAGGGGAAAATACTATGGCTACACCTTC. Its translation is CASTGDRGKYYGYTF. The full variable domain, rest sourced from reference TRBV11-3 and TRBJ1-2, is EAGVVQSPRYKIIEKKQPVAFWCNPISGHNTLYWYLQNLGQGPELLIRYENEEAVDDSQLPKDRFSAERLKGVDSTLKIQPAELGDSAVYLCASTGDRGKYYGYTFGSGTRLTVV.

V gene TRBV19 combines with J gene TRBJ1-6, with D possibly matching TRBD1 (6 bases). The CDR3 has 14 residues. With 3 bases removed from V and 11 bases from J, the gap between germline ends came to 14 bases. In germline, CDR1 is LNHDA, CDR2 SQIVND (reference sequence). CDR3 nucleotides: TGTGCCAGTAGTATTGGTCAGGGGATCGCACCCCTCCACTTT. Its translation: CASSIGQGIAPLHF.

The chain uses TRBV5-6 and TRBJ2-1, with D perhaps TRBD2 (5 bases). There are 13 residues in the CDR3. In germline, CDR1 is SGHDT, CDR2 YYEEEE. Trimming removed 2 bases at V and 5 bases at J, with 8 bases between. CDR3 bases: TGTGCCAGCAGCTTAGCGGCAGACAATGAGCAGTTCTTC. The encoded protein is CASSLAADNEQFF.

V gene TRBV19 combines with J gene TRBJ1-2; D perhaps matches TRBD1 (6 bases). This CDR3 is 17 amino acids long. The V end was cut by 0 bases, the J end by 8 bases, with 22 bases between. Germline V gene sequence: CDR1 LNHDA, CDR2 SQIVND (reference sequence). In nucleotides, the CDR3 is TGTGCCAGTAGTATAGATTGGGCGGGGGCCAAACGAGGCGGCTACACCTTC. As protein: CASSIDWAGAKRGGYTF.